Below are 18 T cell receptor beta chains sequenced from a single sample in a study of CD8 T cells in ankylosing spondylitis. Study results and caveats: Apparently characteristic of ankylosing spondylitis blood was a TCR beta motif (eight highly homologous variants).

TCRdb used MiXCR to reprocess the 5' RACE reads, holding one entry per CDR3 protein. This sample yields 700,000 or so distinct CDR3 sequences, of which around 17% are seen a single time; about 19% belongs to the top ten. These TCRs are of unknown antigen specificity. Specimen: blood, either unsorted or a sorted T cell fraction (not recorded which). Receptors were obtained from a male donor with ankylosing spondylitis.

The genes are TRBV5-1 and TRBJ2-2; D not resolved. Trimming took 10 bases from V and 3 from J, leaving 13 bases between them. CDR3 length equals 13 residues. Germline lookup yields CDR1 SGHRS and CDR2 YFSETQ. The CDR3 loop is CAGKEADTGELFF. DNA for the CDR3: TGCGCCGGAAAAGAAGCTGACACCGGGGAGCTGTTTTTT.

This clonotype has just a few counts. The chain is built from TRBV9 and TRBJ1-6; TRBD1 is a possible D gene (6 bases). Trimming removed 4 bases at V and 12 bases at J, with 11 bases between. CDR1 is SGDLS, CDR2 YYNGEE, per germline. The CDR3 runs 12 residues. CDR3 residues: CASSTETGPLHF. The CDR3 DNA sequence: TGTGCCAGCAGCACTGAGACAGGACCCCTCCACTTT.

The V gene is TRBV20-1, the J gene TRBJ2-1; 9 bases match TRBD2. The CDR3 has 16 amino acids. Trimming cost V 3 bases and J 7 bases; bases outside gene matches: 13. Germline CDR1 is DFQATT and CDR2 is SNEGSKA (reference sequence). The CDR3 nucleotides are TGCAGTGCTAGCACTAGCGGGTACACCAGGGGGAATGAGCAGTTCTTC. This codes for CSASTSGYTRGNEQFF.

This clonotype was seen more than once but under ten times. This chain connects TRBV6-2 or TRBV6-3 to TRBJ2-3; a weak D match, TRBD1 (5 bases). Between the trimmed V and J ends, which lost 2 bases and 1 base, there was a span of 10 bases. The CDR3 runs 15 residues. The germline gives CDR1 MNHEY, CDR2 SVGEGT. The CDR3 is CASSYQGVRTDTQYF. The CDR3 DNA is TGTGCCAGCAGTTACCAAGGGGTTCGCACAGATACGCAGTATTTT.

This clonotype showed up just a few times. The chain joins TRBV7-2 to TRBJ1-2; TRBD1 is a possible D gene (6 bases). This CDR3 is 13 amino acids long. The V gene's germline CDR1 is SGHTA and CDR2 FQGNSA. V dropped 2 bases and J dropped 8 bases, with 12 bases sitting between them. CDR3 residues: CASSLRNRDGYTF. The CDR3 nucleotides are TGTGCCAGCAGCTTAAGAAACAGGGACGGCTACACCTTC.

The V call is TRBV7-9, the J call TRBJ1-1; D may be TRBD1 (5 bases). Germline values: CDR1 SEHNR, CDR2 FQNEAQ (reference sequence). V lost 1 base to trimming and J lost 4 bases, with 10 bases between them. The CDR3 sequence is 14 residues long. The CDR3 nucleotides are TGTGCCAGCAGCTTAGGGGACCCCGTCACTGAAGCTTTCTTT. Amino acids: CASSLGDPVTEAFF.

The rearrangement joins TRBV28 to TRBJ2-7; D is perhaps TRBD1 or TRBD2 (5 bases each). CDR1 MDHEN and CDR2 SYDVKM come from the germline V gene. Trimming pared 6 bases from V and 5 bases from J, leaving 17 bases between. The CDR3 runs 14 residues. CDR3: CASSLAVGVNEQYF. CDR3 nucleotides: TGTGCCAGCAGCCTCGCGGTGGGGGTTAACGAGCAGTACTTC.

The CDR3 is CSVQAGSNQPQHF. In nucleotides, the CDR3 is TGCAGCGTTCAGGCTGGGTCCAATCAGCCCCAGCATTTT. V is TRBV29-1 and J is TRBJ1-5; D not certain. Germline values: CDR1 SQVTM, CDR2 ANQGSEA. Deletions cut 5 bases from V and 3 bases from J, with 11 bases between. CDR3 length equals 13 residues.

This clonotype turned up a few times. The rearrangement joins TRBV7-6 to TRBJ2-1; TRBD2 matches at 13 bases. The CDR3 length is 15 residues. The trim removed 5 bases at V and 6 bases at J, leaving 4 bases unmatched. Germline CDR1 and CDR2: SGHVS and FNYEAQ. The CDR3 DNA reads TGTGCCAGCAGCAAGGGACTAGCGGGATTCAATGAGCAGTTCTTC. It yields the protein CASSKGLAGFNEQFF.

This clonotype was recorded many times. The chain employs TRBV7-2 and TRBJ1-1; D remains ambiguous. This CDR3 is built from 17 residues. CDR1 is SGHTA and CDR2 is FQGNSA in the germline V gene. V gave up 2 bases and J gave up 3 bases, with 19 bases separating them. In DNA form, the CDR3 reads TGTGCCAGCAGCTTATTTCCAGGTGGCAAATTAGACACTGAAGCTTTCTTT. Amino acid sequence: CASSLFPGGKLDTEAFF.

The chain joins TRBV4-3 to TRBJ2-5; 10 bases fit TRBD2. CDR1 is LGHNA, CDR2 YSLEER, per germline. This CDR3 is built from 16 residues. V lost 4 bases and J lost 5; bases outside the gene matches: 10. The CDR3 loop is CASSRALAGSSETQYF. Written as DNA, the CDR3 is TGCGCCAGCAGCCGAGCACTAGCGGGGTCCTCGGAGACCCAGTACTTC.

The chain has TRBV11-2 and TRBJ1-6; D might be TRBD1 (6 bases). Germline V gene data show CDR1 as SGHAT and CDR2 as FQNNGV. The CDR3 is made up of 16 amino acids. Trimming left V 3 bases short and J 6 bases short, with 15 bases between. The CDR3: CASSFGNRAANSPLHF. CDR3 bases: TGTGCCAGCAGCTTTGGGAACAGGGCCGCTAATTCACCCCTCCACTTT.

This clonotype showed up just a few times. The chain is built from TRBV20-1 and TRBJ2-3; D is uncertain. Trimming cost V 1 base and J 2 bases, with 7 bases left between them. The CDR3 runs 13 residues. Per germline, CDR1 DFQATT and CDR2 SNEGSKA (reference sequence). CDR3 sequence (DNA): TGCAGTGCTAGAGCCAGCTACACAGATACGCAGTATTTT. The encoded protein is CSARASYTDTQYF.

The gene calls are TRBV7-2 and TRBJ2-3; D not certain. This CDR3 region has 13 residues. The V and J ends lost 2 bases and 1 base respectively, with 4 bases between them. The germline V gene has CDR1 SGHTA and CDR2 FQGNSA. In nucleotides, the CDR3 is TGTGCCAGCAGCTTACGCCGCACAGATACGCAGTATTTT. Protein: CASSLRRTDTQYF.

The J gene is TRBJ1-1, the V gene TRBV18; D unresolved. Germline assignment: CDR1 KGHSH and CDR2 LQKENI. Trimming took off 5 bases at V and 9 bases at J, with 13 bases between the two ends. There are 12 residues in the CDR3. The CDR3 here is CASSDTDTKAFF. CDR3 coding DNA: TGTGCCAGCTCAGACACGGATACAAAAGCTTTCTTT.

In this sample, this clonotype turned up once. The chain has TRBV5-5 and TRBJ1-6; D is possibly TRBD1 (5 bases). The V and J ends lost 1 base and 10 bases respectively, with 15 bases between them. Germline values: CDR1 SGHKS, CDR2 YYEKEE (reference sequence). The CDR3 is 15 amino acids. CDR3 nucleotide sequence: TGTGCCAGCAGCTTGAGCCCCACCGGGGACTCACCCCTCCACTTT. Amino acids: CASSLSPTGDSPLHF. Full variable domain (rest looked up from reference TRBV5-5 and TRBJ1-6): DAGVTQSPTHLIKTRGQQVTLRCSPISGHKSVSWYQQVLGQGPQFIFQYYEKEERGRGNFPDRFSARQFPNYSSELNVNALLLGDSALYLCASSLSPTGDSPLHFGNGTRLTVT.

The table lists this clonotype with a few counts. This sequence joins TRBV29-1 and TRBJ2-1, with TRBD2 as a possible D gene (5 bases). Germline CDR1 and CDR2: SQVTM and ANQGSEA. The V end was cut by 3 bases, the J end by 4 bases, with 13 bases between. This CDR3 has 14 amino acids. The CDR3 DNA is TGCAGCGTTGAGAGAGGGCCCACGTACAATGAGCAGTTCTTC. Protein product: CSVERGPTYNEQFF.

CDR3 residues: CASSLGHGGDTQYF. Written as DNA, the CDR3 is TGTGCCAGCAGCTTAGGTCATGGGGGGGATACGCAGTATTTT. The chain links TRBV7-2 to TRBJ2-3, with D possibly TRBD2 on 6 matching bases. The CDR3 consists of 14 residues. Germline V gene sequence: CDR1 SGHTA, CDR2 FQGNSA. The V gene lost 1 base and the J gene lost 6 bases, with 11 bases spanning the gap.